These T cell receptor beta chains were read from a single sample in a study of blood T cell repertoires in COVID-19. TCRdb's copy holds only in-frame clones and misses some; the assay was immunoSEQ multiplex PCR. The sample lists about 220,000 clones; roughly 80% were seen once. Sequencing used PBMCs or T cells enriched from blood (not recorded which). These receptors were taken from a woman aged 40 to 49 with acute COVID-19. The CDR3 runs from the conserved cysteine through the conserved F or W. A D gene is named only where the DNA matches it firmly. Clone size, where shown, is once, few, many, or a class for clones that have expanded.

j_call clone_size v_call d_call cdr3_aa cdr3_nt
TRBJ2-3 NA TRBV30 NA CAWSRTATDTQYF TGTGCCTGGAGTCGGACTGCGACAGATACGCAGTATTTT
TRBJ1-6 NA TRBV5-6 NA CASSLEPSNSPLHF TGTGCCAGCAGCTTAGAACCGAGTAATTCACCCCTCCACTTT
TRBJ2-5 few TRBV5-1 TRBD2 CASSSLTSGGARETQYF TGCGCCAGCAGCTCACTGACTAGCGGGGGGGCCAGGGAGACCCAGTACTTC
TRBJ2-7 NA TRBV19 TRBD1 CASSIARGQRYEQYF TGTGCCAGTAGTATTGCTCGGGGACAGCGCTACGAGCAGTACTTC
TRBJ1-2 NA TRBV7-2 NA CASSSPGRQGDGYTF TGTGCCAGCAGCTCACCCGGGAGGCAGGGAGATGGCTACACCTTC
TRBJ1-3 NA TRBV28 NA CASSPQHGGNTIYF TGTGCCAGCAGTCCCCAACATGGAGGGAACACCATATATTTT
TRBJ2-5 NA TRBV5-4 NA CASSKTDEETQYF TGTGCCAGCAGCAAAACAGATGAGGAGACCCAGTACTTC
TRBJ1-4 NA TRBV11-2 TRBD1 CASSWDSRTITTNEKLFF TGTGCCAGCAGCTGGGACAGCCGCACCATCACAACTAATGAAAAACTGTTTTTT
TRBJ1-2 NA TRBV11-2 NA CASSLGGVGYTF TGTGCCAGCAGCTTGGGGGGGGTTGGCTACACCTTC
TRBJ2-1 NA TRBV5-1 TRBD2 CASSLGPSGGHNEQFF TGCGCCAGCAGCTTGGGGCCTAGCGGGGGCCACAATGAGCAGTTCTTC
TRBJ1-2 many TRBV9 TRBD1 CASSVDPDRGYGYTF TGTGCCAGCAGCGTAGATCCGGACAGGGGCTATGGCTACACCTTC
TRBJ1-2 NA TRBV5-1 TRBD1 CASSFGTGGVYGYTF TGCGCCAGCAGTTTCGGGACAGGGGGCGTCTATGGCTACACCTTC
TRBJ2-1 NA TRBV2 NA CASSLFSRYNEQFF TGTGCCAGCAGTCTTTTTTCTAGGTACAATGAGCAGTTCTTC
TRBJ2-1 NA TRBV4-1 TRBD2 CASSQGSGTTYNEQFF TGCGCCAGCAGCCAAGGTAGCGGGACAACCTACAATGAGCAGTTCTTC
TRBJ2-2 NA TRBV19 TRBD1 CASSPRDRGFTGELFF TGTGCCAGTAGTCCCCGGGACAGGGGGTTCACCGGGGAGCTGTTTTTT